This record looks at one T cell receptor beta chain sequence and its context. The antigen is not known. This sample was included in a study of OX40 agonist ivuxolimab in advanced cancers. Looking at the study overall: Patients treated during dose escalation were battling hepatocellular carcinoma, melanoma, renal cell or head and neck cancer.

The assay was immunoSEQ multiplex PCR, and TCRdb's table has in-frame clones only and misses some. The sample shows 55,000 to 70,000 clones, more than 65% of them seen only once. Notes on the study in general: Antigens targeted by the expanded peripheral T cells were not determined. In the 0.1 to 3.0 mg/kg range, CD4+ and CD8+ blood T cells had expanded clonally by week 6.

Autoimmune disease history or systemic immunosuppression disqualified patients. Per the germline V gene, CDR1 is SGHTA and CDR2 is FQGNSA. Unmatched junction bases numbered 4, after V lost 5 bases and J lost 4 bases. The CDR3 covers 16 residues. The receptor was isolated from an adult with an advanced solid tumor such as melanoma, head and neck, liver or kidney cancer. This sample comprised CD4+ or CD8+ T cells sorted from blood, obtained in a trial of the OX40 agonist ivuxolimab. The chain links TRBV7-2 to TRBJ2-3; 15 bases are shared with TRBD2. In DNA form, the CDR3 reads TGTGCCAGCAGCACCTGGACTAGCGGGGGGGCAGATACGCAGTATTTT. This codes for CASSTWTSGGADTQYF.